Included here is one TCR beta chain sequence, with context. Its antigen remains unknown. Terminally differentiated effector memory CD45RA+ cells were left out of the naive CD8 fraction, which was CD45RO-negative and positively selected for CCR7. Per sorted-subset replicate PCR, input was approximately 180 ng DNA, representing tens of thousands of T cell genomes. The protocol was immunoSEQ multiplex PCR, while the TCRdb copy is restricted to in-frame clones and leaves out a portion. The table lists 450,000 to 700,000 clones, roughly 95% of them singletons. The entry originates in a study of shared clonotypes between healthy human individuals. The overall study: Sampling drew on donors who were a couple of women and a few men aged 18 to 49. Overall study results and limits: Among non-shared clonotypes, generation probabilities were lower than among those shared by all four donors.

From germline, CDR1 is SGHRS and CDR2 YFSETQ. Trimming removed 4 bases from V and 2 bases from J; junction bases left unmatched: 3. The CDR3 length is 15 residues. The sample taken for sequencing was naive CD8+ T cells sorted from blood. The V gene is TRBV5-1, the J gene TRBJ2-3; 11 positions match TRBD2. This TCR was recovered from a woman between 25 and 40 years old in good health. The CDR3 DNA sequence: TGCGCCAGCAGCCCGGGACTAGCGGTCACAGATACGCAGTATTTT. Translated, it gives CASSPGLAVTDTQYF.